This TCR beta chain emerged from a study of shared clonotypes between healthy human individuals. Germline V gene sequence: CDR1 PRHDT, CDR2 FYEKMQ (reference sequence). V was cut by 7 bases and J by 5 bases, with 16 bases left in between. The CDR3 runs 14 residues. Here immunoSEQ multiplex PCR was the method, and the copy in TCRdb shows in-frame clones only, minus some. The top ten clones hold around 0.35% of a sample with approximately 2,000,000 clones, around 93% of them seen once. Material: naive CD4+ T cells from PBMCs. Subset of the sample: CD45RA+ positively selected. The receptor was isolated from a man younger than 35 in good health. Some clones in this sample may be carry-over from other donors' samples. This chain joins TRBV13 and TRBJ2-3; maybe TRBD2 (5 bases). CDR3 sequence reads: CASTLTWELDTQYF. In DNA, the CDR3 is TGTGCCAGCACCCTAACGTGGGAGTTAGATACGCAGTATTTT.